The 7 T cell receptor beta chains reported below all come from one sample, sequenced in a study of cytomegalovirus exposure and HLA in healthy donors. The PCR had 60 Vbeta and 13 Jbeta primers. The method was immunoSEQ multiplex PCR; TCRdb's version includes in-frame clones alone and lacks a portion of them. The table includes around 130,000 clones, approximately 80% detected once. Specimen: PBMCs. Receptors were obtained from a woman aged 55-70 years in good health and CMV-seronegative.

The chain joins TRBV30 to TRBJ2-2; D is undetermined. CDR3 length: 13 residues. Germline CDR1 GTSNPN, CDR2 SVGIG (reference sequence). V lost 5 bases to trimming and J lost 4 bases, with 11 bases between them. Here the CDR3 DNA reads TGTGCCTGGCGTATCTTTTCCACCGGGGAGCTGTTTTTT. Amino acid sequence: CAWRIFSTGELFF. Full variable domain (remainder filled in from reference TRBV30 and TRBJ2-2): SQTIHQWPATLVQPVGSPLSLECTVEGTSNPNLYWYRQAAGRGLQLLFYSVGIGQISSEVPQNLSASRPQDRQFILSSKKLLLSDSGFYLCAWRIFSTGELFFGEGSRLTVL.

The chain combines TRBV6-5 with TRBJ2-5; 10 bases agree with TRBD2. The CDR3 spans 15 residues. The V segment lost 6 bases and the J segment 5 bases; nucleotides outside the gene matches: 9. Per the germline V gene, CDR1 is MNHEY and CDR2 is SVGAGI. The CDR3 sequence: CASRRTAGGGETQYF. The CDR3 nucleotides read TGTGCCAGCAGACGCACAGCGGGAGGGGGTGAGACCCAGTACTTC.

This chain's CDR3 is CASSSHRGGSTEAFF. For the CDR3, the DNA is TGTGCCAGCAGTTCACACAGGGGCGGAAGCACTGAAGCTTTCTTT. The chain uses TRBV28 and TRBJ1-1; TRBD1 aligns across 7 bases. CDR1 is MDHEN and CDR2 is SYDVKM in the germline V gene. The trim removed 4 bases at V and 4 bases at J, leaving 9 bases unmatched. The CDR3 is made up of 15 amino acids.

The chain employs TRBV7-3 and TRBJ2-3, with D hard to call. V dropped 2 bases and J dropped 4 bases, with 7 bases sitting between them. The CDR3 has 13 residues. From germline, CDR1 is SGHTA and CDR2 FQGTGA. The CDR3, as DNA: TGTGCCAGCAGCTTAGAACGGGCAGATACGCAGTATTTT. Amino acid sequence: CASSLERADTQYF.

This chain joins TRBV14 and TRBJ1-2; 10 bases match TRBD1. There are 14 residues in the CDR3. With 2 bases clipped from V and 6 bases from J, the junction kept 3 bases outside the gene matches. Germline CDR1 is SGHDN and CDR2 is FVKESK. In DNA, the CDR3 is TGTGCCAGCAGCCAACAGGGGACAGGGGATGGCTACACCTTC. Amino acids: CASSQQGTGDGYTF.

The chain joins TRBV27 to TRBJ2-7; 8 bases line up with TRBD1. The CDR3 has 14 amino acids. Germline loops: CDR1 MNHEY, CDR2 SMNVEV (reference sequence). V shed 6 bases, J shed 2 bases, and the junction held 6 bases outside the gene matches. The CDR3 DNA follows: TGTGCCAGCAGATCGACAGGGGACGCCTACGAGCAGTACTTC. Residues: CASRSTGDAYEQYF.

This clone was recorded a few times. V usage is TRBV9 and J usage is TRBJ1-2; no clear D. Trimming removed 3 bases at V and 6 bases at J, with 18 bases between. CDR3 length equals 15 residues. Looked up from germline, CDR1 is SGDLS and CDR2 is YYNGEE. This CDR3 reads CASSGERAGSHGYTF. CDR3 nucleotide sequence: TGTGCCAGCAGCGGGGAGCGGGCGGGGAGCCATGGCTACACCTTC.